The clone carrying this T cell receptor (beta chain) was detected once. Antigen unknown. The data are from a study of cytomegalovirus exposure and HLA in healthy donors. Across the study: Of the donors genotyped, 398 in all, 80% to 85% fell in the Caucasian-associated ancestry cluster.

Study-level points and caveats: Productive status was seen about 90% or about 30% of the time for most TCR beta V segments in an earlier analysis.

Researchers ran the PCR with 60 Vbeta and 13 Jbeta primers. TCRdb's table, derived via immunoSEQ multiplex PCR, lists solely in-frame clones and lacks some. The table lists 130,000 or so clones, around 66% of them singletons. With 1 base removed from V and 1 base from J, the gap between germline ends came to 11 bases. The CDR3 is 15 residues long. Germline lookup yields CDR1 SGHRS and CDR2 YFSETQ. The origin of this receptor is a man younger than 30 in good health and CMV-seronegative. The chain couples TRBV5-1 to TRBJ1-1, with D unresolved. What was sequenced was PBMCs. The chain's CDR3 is CASSLLGGGNTEAFF. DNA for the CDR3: TGCGCCAGCAGCTTGCTTGGTGGAGGGAACACTGAAGCTTTCTTT. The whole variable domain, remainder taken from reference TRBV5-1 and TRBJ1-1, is KAGVTQTPRYLIKTRGQQVTLSCSPISGHRSVSWYQQTPGQGLQFLFEYFSETQRNKGNFPGRFSGRQFSNSRSEMNVSTLELGDSALYLCASSLLGGGNTEAFFGQGTRLTVV.